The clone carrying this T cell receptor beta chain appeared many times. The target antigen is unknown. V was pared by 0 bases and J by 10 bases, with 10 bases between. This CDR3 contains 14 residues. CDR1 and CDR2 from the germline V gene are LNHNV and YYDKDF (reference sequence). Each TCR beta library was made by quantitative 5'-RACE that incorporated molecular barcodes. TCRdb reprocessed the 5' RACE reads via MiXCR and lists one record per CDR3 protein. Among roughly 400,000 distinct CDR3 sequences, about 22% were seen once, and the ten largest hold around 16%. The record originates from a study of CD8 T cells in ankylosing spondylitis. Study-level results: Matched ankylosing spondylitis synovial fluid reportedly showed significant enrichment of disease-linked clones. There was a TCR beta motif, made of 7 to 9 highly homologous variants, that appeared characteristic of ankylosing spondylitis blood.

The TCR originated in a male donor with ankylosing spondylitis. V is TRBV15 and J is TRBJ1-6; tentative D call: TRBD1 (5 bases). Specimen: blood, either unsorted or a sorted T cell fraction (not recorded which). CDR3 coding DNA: TGTGCCACCAGCAGAGATTGGGGGAGGTCACCCCTCCACTTT. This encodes CATSRDWGRSPLHF. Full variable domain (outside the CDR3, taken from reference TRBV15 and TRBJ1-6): DAMVIQNPRYQVTQFGKPVTLSCSQTLNHNVMYWYQQKSSQAPKLLFHYYDKDFNNEADTPDNFQSRRPNTSFCFLDIRSPGLGDTAMYLCATSRDWGRSPLHFGNGTRLTVT.